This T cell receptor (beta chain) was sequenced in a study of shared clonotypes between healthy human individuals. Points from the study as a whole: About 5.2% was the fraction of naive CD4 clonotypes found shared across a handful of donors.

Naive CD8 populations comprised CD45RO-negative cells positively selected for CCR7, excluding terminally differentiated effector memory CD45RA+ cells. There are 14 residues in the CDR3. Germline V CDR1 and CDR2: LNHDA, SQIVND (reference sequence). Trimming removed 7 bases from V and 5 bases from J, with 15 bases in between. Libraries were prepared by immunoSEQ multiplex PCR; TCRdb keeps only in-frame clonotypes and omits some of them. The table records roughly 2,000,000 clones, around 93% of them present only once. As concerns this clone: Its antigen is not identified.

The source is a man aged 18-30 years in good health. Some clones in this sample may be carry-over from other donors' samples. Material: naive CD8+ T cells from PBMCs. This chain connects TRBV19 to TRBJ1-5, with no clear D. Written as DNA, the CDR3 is TGTGCCAGTAACGCCCAAGGACCCGATCAGCCCCAGCATTTT. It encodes CASNAQGPDQPQHF.